This is a list of T cell receptor beta chains from one sample in a study of cytomegalovirus exposure and HLA in healthy donors. The assay was immunoSEQ multiplex PCR, and TCRdb's table has in-frame clones only and misses some. The sample yields fewer than 200,000 clones, roughly 85% seen once. Sample: PBMCs. Source of these receptors: a man aged 40-49 years in good health and CMV-seronegative. Each CDR3 is given with its conserved first and last residue. D genes are given only for firm matches. Size is stated for part of the rows, as once, few or many counts, or as a class when the clone is expanded.

clone_size,j_call,v_call,d_call,cdr3_aa,cdr3_nt
NA,TRBJ2-7,TRBV6-5,TRBD1,CASSSRTGVSYEQYF,TGTGCCAGCAGTTCCCGGACAGGGGTCTCCTACGAGCAGTACTTC
few,TRBJ2-1,TRBV19,TRBD2,CASSIRVAGNSYNEQFF,TGTGCCAGTAGTATAAGGGTAGCGGGGAACTCCTACAATGAGCAGTTCTTC
NA,TRBJ1-6,TRBV4-3,NA,CASSREGGLNSPLHF,TGCGCCAGCAGCCGCGAGGGAGGGTTAAATTCACCCCTCCACTTT
NA,TRBJ1-4,TRBV11-2,NA,CASSPTGGIATNEKLFF,TGTGCCAGCAGCCCTACGGGGGGGATTGCAACTAATGAAAAACTGTTTTTT
NA,TRBJ1-1,TRBV12-5,NA,CASGLGGAGTEREAFF,TGTGCTAGTGGTTTGGGGGGAGCAGGAACGGAGCGGGAAGCTTTCTTT
few,TRBJ1-2,TRBV4-2,TRBD1,CASSQEGPRDRGYGYTF,TGTGCCAGCAGCCAAGAAGGGCCCCGGGACAGGGGCTATGGCTACACCTTC
few,TRBJ2-5,TRBV7-6,NA,CASSPGLETQYF,TGTGCCAGCAGCCCAGGGTTGGAGACCCAGTACTTC
NA,TRBJ2-7,TRBV2,TRBD1,CASRDRGLSVQYF,TGTGCCAGCAGGGACAGGGGGCTATCCGTTCAGTACTTC
NA,TRBJ2-7,TRBV2,TRBD2,CASRASGVSSYEQYF,TGTGCCAGCAGGGCTAGCGGGGTGAGCTCCTACGAGCAGTACTTC
NA,TRBJ2-7,TRBV6-1,TRBD2,CASSKSGRASYEQYF,TGTGCCAGCAGTAAAAGCGGGAGGGCCTCCTACGAGCAGTACTTC
NA,TRBJ2-2,TRBV2,TRBD1,CASRFDRVTGELFF,TGTGCCAGCAGATTTGACAGGGTCACCGGGGAGCTGTTTTTT
NA,TRBJ2-5,TRBV7-9,TRBD2,CSSSPRGGGQETQYF,TGTTCCAGCAGCCCCCGAGGCGGGGGGCAAGAGACCCAGTACTTC
NA,TRBJ2-1,TRBV6-5,TRBD2,CASSASGGSNEQFF,TGTGCCAGCAGTGCCAGCGGGGGGTCCAATGAGCAGTTCTTC
NA,TRBJ1-4,TRBV13,NA,CASSFSTEPNEKLFF,TGTGCCAGCAGCTTCTCGACAGAACCTAATGAAAAACTGTTTTTT
NA,TRBJ2-7,TRBV7-6,TRBD1,CASSLGRGYEQYF,TGTGCCAGCAGCTTGGGCAGGGGGTACGAGCAGTACTTC
once,TRBJ2-5,TRBV27,TRBD2,CASSSSGGAGTQYF,TGTGCCAGCAGTTCTAGCGGGGGCGCGGGGACCCAGTACTTC
NA,TRBJ2-7,TRBV14,TRBD1,CASSRDRGLYEQYF,TGTGCCAGCAGCCGGGACAGGGGGCTATACGAGCAGTACTTC
NA,TRBJ2-5,TRBV30,NA,CAWRAAPETQYF,TGTGCCTGGAGAGCCGCCCCGGAGACCCAGTACTTC
NA,TRBJ2-3,TRBV10-3,TRBD2,CAIRPLAGEHIGTDTQYF,TGTGCCATCAGACCCCTCGCGGGAGAACATATCGGCACAGATACGCAGTATTTT
few,TRBJ1-5,TRBV19,NA,CASSTLGQSLNQPQHF,TGTGCCAGTAGTACCCTCGGACAGTCACTAAATCAGCCCCAGCATTTT
NA,TRBJ2-1,TRBV11-2,NA,CASSLVTGQNEQFF,TGTGCCAGCAGCTTAGTCACAGGGCAGAATGAGCAGTTCTTC
NA,TRBJ2-7,TRBV19,TRBD1,CASNSRTGLYEQYF,TGTGCCAGTAACTCCCGGACAGGGCTCTACGAGCAGTACTTC
once,TRBJ2-7,TRBV6-5,NA,CASSYLGVGYEQYF,TGTGCCAGCAGTTACCTCGGGGTGGGCTACGAGCAGTACTTC
few,TRBJ2-2,TRBV9,TRBD2,CASSVGAGGNTGELFF,TGTGCCAGCAGCGTAGGGGCGGGAGGGAACACCGGGGAGCTGTTTTTT
NA,TRBJ1-3,TRBV4-2,NA,CASSQDRSFKRGNTIYF,TGTGCCAGCAGCCAAGATCGGTCCTTCAAGAGGGGAAACACCATATATTTT
NA,TRBJ2-7,TRBV7-4,NA,CASTESQGAYEQYF,TGTGCCAGCACCGAATCTCAGGGCGCCTACGAGCAGTACTTC
NA,TRBJ2-7,TRBV2,NA,CASREDYEQYF,TGTGCCAGCAGGGAGGATTACGAGCAGTACTTC
NA,TRBJ2-5,TRBV6-5,TRBD2,CASSWGLAGGLETQYF,TGTGCCAGCAGTTGGGGACTAGCGGGAGGGTTGGAGACCCAGTACTTC
few,TRBJ2-5,TRBV2,NA,CASSEAGAGSETQYF,TGTGCCAGCAGTGAAGCGGGGGCAGGATCAGAGACCCAGTACTTC
NA,TRBJ1-1,TRBV21-1,NA,CLDRLLSTEAFF,TGCCTGGACAGACTGCTGAGCACTGAAGCTTTCTTT
NA,TRBJ2-1,TRBV15,TRBD1,CATSRERGQGAPFF,TGTGCCACCAGCAGAGAAAGAGGACAGGGGGCACCTTTCTTC
NA,TRBJ2-3,TRBV18,NA,CASSPPDTGVERTDTQYF,TGTGCCAGCTCACCACCGGATACTGGAGTCGAACGGACAGATACGCAGTATTTT
once,TRBJ2-7,TRBV5-1,TRBD1,CASSRRTGNEQYF,TGCGCCAGCAGCAGAAGGACAGGGAACGAGCAGTACTTC
NA,TRBJ2-7,TRBV19,NA,CASSIGASYEQYF,TGTGCCAGTAGTATCGGAGCCTCCTACGAGCAGTACTTC
NA,TRBJ2-5,TRBV30,NA,CAWSPKETQYF,TGTGCCTGGAGTCCCAAAGAGACCCAGTACTTC